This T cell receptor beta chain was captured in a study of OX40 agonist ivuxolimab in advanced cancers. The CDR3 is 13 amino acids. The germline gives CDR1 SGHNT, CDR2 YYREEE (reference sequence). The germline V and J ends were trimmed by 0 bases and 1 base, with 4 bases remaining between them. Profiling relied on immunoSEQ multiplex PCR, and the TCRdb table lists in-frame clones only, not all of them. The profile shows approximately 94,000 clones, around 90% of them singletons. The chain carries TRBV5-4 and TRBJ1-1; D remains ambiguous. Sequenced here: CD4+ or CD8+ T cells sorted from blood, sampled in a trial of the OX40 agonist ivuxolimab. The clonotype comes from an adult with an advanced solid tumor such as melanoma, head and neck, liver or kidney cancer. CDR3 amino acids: CASSLDRNTEAFF. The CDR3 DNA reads TGTGCCAGCAGCTTGGACAGGAACACTGAAGCTTTCTTT.